This is a list of T cell receptor beta chains from one sample in a study of beta chain features in type 1 diabetes. TCRdb keeps only in-frame clones here, not all; method: immunoSEQ multiplex PCR. The profile shows fewer than 400,000 clones, about a tenth of them singletons. Sequencing input: central memory CD4+ T cells from blood. The receptor source for this set is a man under 40 with type 1 diabetes. CDR3s include the opening cysteine and the closing phenylalanine or tryptophan. D genes are given only for firm matches. Some rows have no size entry. The others give once, few or many, or a class for an expanded clone.

D	size	V	J	DNA	CDR3
.	few	TRBV7-2	TRBJ2-3	TGTGCCAGCAGCTACGGGGGGCCCCCAGATACGCAGTATTTT	CASSYGGPPDTQYF
.	few	TRBV5-6	TRBJ2-7	TGTGCCAGCAGCTTGGTGGGCAGCTACGAGCAGTACTTC	CASSLVGSYEQYF
.	few	TRBV7-2	TRBJ2-3	TGTGCCAGCAGCTTAGCCCGAGGGTGGGCGGGACAGCGCACAGATACGCAGTATTTT	CASSLARGWAGQRTDTQYF
.	many	TRBV5-4	TRBJ1-1	TGTGCCAGCAAGGACACTGATGAAGCTTTCTTT	CASKDTDEAFF
.	.	TRBV7-2	TRBJ1-2	TGTGCCAGCAGCTTAAGCGGGAAACCTAACTATGGCTACACCTTC	CASSLSGKPNYGYTF
TRBD2	few	TRBV9	TRBJ2-5	TGTGCCAGCAGCGTATCAGCGGGGGGCTCCCCGCGGGAGACCCAGTACTTC	CASSVSAGGSPRETQYF
.	.	TRBV4-3	TRBJ2-6	TGCGCCAGCAGTCCGGGCTTCGGAACTGGGGCCAACGTCCTGACTTTC	CASSPGFGTGANVLTF
.	few	TRBV5-4	TRBJ2-3	TGTGCCAGCAGCCCACAGGGCCAGTTCGGCACAGATACGCAGTATTTT	CASSPQGQFGTDTQYF
TRBD2	few	TRBV4-3	TRBJ2-5	TGCGCCAGCAGCCAACGGACGGGGGAGGGGCGGCTATGGGAGACCCAGTACTTC	CASSQRTGEGRLWETQYF
.	.	TRBV29-1	TRBJ2-3	TGCAGCGTCCGGGACAGCACAGATACGCAGTATTTT	CSVRDSTDTQYF
TRBD1	few	TRBV7-9	TRBJ1-3	TGTGCCAGCAGCCCAAACAGGGGTACTGGAAACACCATATATTTT	CASSPNRGTGNTIYF
.	.	TRBV5-6	TRBJ2-5	TGTGCCAGCAGCGCGGCTCAAGAGACCCAGTACTTC	CASSAAQETQYF
.	.	TRBV7-9	TRBJ1-1	TGTGCCAGCAGCTTACCCGGGGCCAGAGAAGCTTTCTTT	CASSLPGAREAFF
.	few	TRBV30	TRBJ2-1	TGTGCCTGGAGTGTACCCTTTTTGACAGGTGTTACCCTGAATGAGCAGTTCTTC	CAWSVPFLTGVTLNEQFF
.	.	TRBV10-1	TRBJ1-5	TGCGCCAGCAGTGAGTCGGCCGGGGGTCAGCCCCAGCATTTT	CASSESAGGQPQHF
TRBD1	many	TRBV19	TRBJ1-5	TGTGCCAGTAGCCGAGGGGGAACCGGGACAGGGCAACAGCCCCAGCATTTT	CASSRGGTGTGQQPQHF
TRBD1	.	TRBV7-8	TRBJ2-7	TGTGCCAGCAGCTACACGGGACAGACCTACGAGCAGTACTTC	CASSYTGQTYEQYF
.	.	TRBV29-1	TRBJ2-4	TGCAGCGTTGAAGATCACGAGGGGAAAAACATTCAGTACTTC	CSVEDHEGKNIQYF
TRBD1	.	TRBV28	TRBJ2-7	TGTGCCAGCAGTCGACCGGGACAGGGGGTTTCCTACGAGCAGTACTTC	CASSRPGQGVSYEQYF
TRBD2	few	TRBV11-2	TRBJ2-5	TGTGCCAGCAGCTTGGGGGGGGTTGAGGAGACCCAGTACTTC	CASSLGGVEETQYF
.	few	TRBV6-1	TRBJ1-5	TGTGCCAGCAGTGAACTTACGGGATCCGACAATCAGCCCCAGCATTTT	CASSELTGSDNQPQHF
.	.	TRBV21-1	TRBJ2-4	TGTGCCAGCAGCAAAGGGAATAGCGGCGCCAAAAACATTCAGTACTTC	CASSKGNSGAKNIQYF
TRBD1	.	TRBV7-2	TRBJ1-4	TGTGCCAGCAGCTCCCCACAGGGGACTAATGAAAAACTGTTTTTT	CASSSPQGTNEKLFF
.	few	TRBV25-1	TRBJ1-2	TGTGCCAGCAGTGAATATAACAGGGAAAAGGGCTACACCTTC	CASSEYNREKGYTF
TRBD2	.	TRBV7-2	TRBJ2-5	TGTGCCAGCAGCCCGCGGAACGGGAGGGAGACCCAGTACTTC	CASSPRNGRETQYF
TRBD1	few	TRBV6-6	TRBJ1-6	TGTGCCAGCAGATGGGACAGGGATTCACCCCTCCACTTT	CASRWDRDSPLHF
.	few	TRBV5-6	TRBJ2-5	TGTGCCAGCAGCTTCGACTTAGGGCAGGGAGGACGAGAGACCCAGTACTTC	CASSFDLGQGGRETQYF
.	.	TRBV4-3	TRBJ2-5	TGCGCCAGCAGCCAAGATTGGAGGGGGGGCCGGCAAGAGACCCAGTACTTC	CASSQDWRGGRQETQYF
TRBD2	few	TRBV25-1	TRBJ2-5	TGTGCCAGCAGTAGGGCGGGGGGCCAAGAGACCCAGTACTTC	CASSRAGGQETQYF